This TCR beta chain was observed in a study of T cell clonality in common variable immunodeficiency. Broader study findings: CVID subjects shared fewer TCRbeta clones than healthy controls did. The cause of increased CVID clonality remains unclear without subpopulation sequencing. Common variable immunodeficiency TCR beta sequences reportedly had fewer deletions and N-nucleotide insertions.

Trimming left V 3 bases short and J 7 bases short, with 9 bases between. The germline CDR1 and CDR2 sequences are DFQATT and SNEGSKA (reference sequence). The CDR3 consists of 11 residues. The method was immunoSEQ multiplex PCR; TCRdb's version includes in-frame clones alone and lacks a portion of them. The profile covers 32,000 or so clones, none occurring a single time. This clone was recorded at least ten times. The antigen is undetermined. The read comes to an end 3 residues before the CDR3 does, leaving the germline J gene to fill in the end. Patients had low serum IgG, IgA and/or IgM and specific antibody deficiency.

This receptor was taken from a human donor with common variable immunodeficiency. The sequencing sample was made of peripheral blood mononuclear cells. The rearrangement joins TRBV20-1 to TRBJ1-2; D is undetermined. The covered CDR3 bases are TGCAGTGCTAGGGGCTCCTTTGGC. Translation: CSARGSFG. The CDR3 as a whole reads CSARGSFGYTF.